The 23 T cell receptor beta chains below all came from one sample that was sequenced in a study of spatial heterogeneity in lung cancer (dated by TCRdb to about 2019). The library was generated by 5' RACE. The run used a NextSeq 500. Through fastp at Q25 and MiXCR, TCRdb rebuilt clones from the public reads, retaining in-frame beta chains. Every distinct CDR3 protein forms one entry, paired with its most common genes and DNA. The sample records 48,000 or so distinct CDR3 sequences, around 5.2% of which are singletons. The ten top clones hold over 8.5% of the sample. The sample's time point, from its label and the paper: sample taken at primary tumor resection. Whole RNA extracted from tumor and nontumor lung tissue, or from cryopreserved PBMC samples, was used for TCR sequencing without cell sorting. Sequenced material: PBMCs, taken at surgery. Source of these receptors: a male donor with early-stage non-small cell lung cancer.

This clonotype has at least ten counts. Mismatch with germline at one junction end may stem from a read error. This chain connects TRBV7-2 to TRBJ1-2, with TRBD1 matching 7 bases. The CDR3 consists of 13 residues. Per the germline V gene, CDR1 is SGHTA and CDR2 is FQGNSA. The CDR3 is CASSLDRERGYTF. The CDR3 nucleotides are TGTGCCAGCAGTTTAGACAGGGAGCGTGGCTACACCTTC.

In its sample, this clonotype was seen many times. The rearrangement joins TRBV29-1 to TRBJ2-1; D not certain. The germline CDR1 and CDR2 sequences are SQVTM and ANQGSEA. The CDR3 runs 12 residues. Trimming cost V 2 bases and J 4 bases, with 6 bases left between them. CDR3 amino acids: CSVERQYNEQFF. The CDR3 DNA is TGCAGCGTTGAAAGGCAGTACAATGAGCAGTTCTTC.

The V gene is TRBV30, the J gene TRBJ2-3, with TRBD2 identical over 12 bases. Trimming took 1 base from V and 4 from J; bases not matched to a gene: 3. The germline V gene encodes CDR1 GTSNPN and CDR2 SVGIG (reference sequence). The CDR3 is made up of 15 amino acids. The CDR3 DNA sequence: TGTGCCTGGAGTGAACTAGCGGGAGGAGCAGATACGCAGTATTTT. Protein: CAWSELAGGADTQYF.

This clonotype ranks as medium-sized. The genes are TRBV27 and TRBJ2-1; 10 nucleotides match TRBD1. V lost 3 bases, J lost 6 bases, and 5 bases stayed unmatched. This CDR3 has 15 amino acids. The germline V gene encodes CDR1 MNHEY and CDR2 SMNVEV (reference sequence). CDR3 sequence (DNA): TGTGCCAGCAGTTTGGGGGACAGGGGCTCCAATGAGCAGTTCTTC. Protein product: CASSLGDRGSNEQFF.

This clonotype was seen many times. The chain has TRBV10-3 and TRBJ1-4, with D perhaps TRBD1 (5 bases). V was cut by 8 bases and J by 4 bases, with 11 bases left in between. The CDR3 runs to 13 residues. Germline values: CDR1 ENHRY, CDR2 SYGVKD. DNA of the CDR3: TGTGCCATCCGAAGGGGCGTTAATGAAAAACTGTTTTTT. It yields the protein CAIRRGVNEKLFF.

This clonotype came up many times. The V and J genes are TRBV7-9 and TRBJ2-1, with 11 bases aligning to TRBD2. The V segment lost 5 bases and the J segment 7 bases; nucleotides outside the gene matches: 7. The germline V gene encodes CDR1 SEHNR and CDR2 FQNEAQ (reference sequence). This CDR3 contains 15 residues. CDR3 DNA: TGTGCCAGCAGCCCCCCGGGACTAGCGGTGAATGAGCAGTTCTTC. Amino acid sequence: CASSPPGLAVNEQFF. Full variable domain (remainder filled in from reference TRBV7-9 and TRBJ2-1): DTGVSQNPRHKITKRGQNVTFRCDPISEHNRLYWYRQTLGQGPEFLTYFQNEAQLEKSRLLSDRFSAERPKGSFSTLEIQRTEQGDSAMYLCASSPPGLAVNEQFFGPGTRLTVL.

This clonotype was seen repeatedly, ten times or more. The chain uses TRBV18 and TRBJ2-5, with D perhaps assigned TRBD1 or TRBD2 (5 bases each). This CDR3 has 14 amino acids. Looked up from germline, CDR1 is KGHSH and CDR2 is LQKENI. V was trimmed by 0 bases and J by 5 bases, leaving 10 bases between them. The CDR3 DNA follows: TGTGCCAGCTCACCACCGGGGGTCGGGGAGACCCAGTACTTC. Translating gives CASSPPGVGETQYF. The full variable domain, in which reference TRBV18 and TRBJ2-5 provide the parts outside the CDR3, is NAGVMQNPRHLVRRRGQEARLRCSPMKGHSHVYWYRQLPEEGLKFMVYLQKENIIDESGMPKERFSAEFPKEGPSILRIQQVVRGDSAAYFCASSPPGVGETQYFGPGTRLLVL.

Many counts were recorded for this clonotype. The V call is TRBV20-1, the J call TRBJ2-1, with a possible D match to TRBD2 (6 bases). The ends were cut back, 3 bases at V and 5 bases at J, with 17 bases in the middle. The length of the CDR3 is 15 residues. CDR1 is DFQATT, CDR2 SNEGSKA, per germline (reference sequence). The chain's CDR3 is CSARGRLAQNNEQFF. The CDR3 region has the DNA TGCAGTGCTAGGGGTCGCCTAGCGCAAAACAATGAGCAGTTCTTC.

This clonotype was recorded at least ten times. This rearrangement joins TRBV29-1 to TRBJ1-5; no reliable D call. Looked up from germline, CDR1 is SQVTM and CDR2 is ANQGSEA. The CDR3 has 12 amino acids. V lost 4 bases, J lost 7 bases, and 11 bases lay in between. The chain's CDR3 is CSVGNHGQPQHF. The CDR3 nucleotides read TGCAGCGTTGGAAATCACGGCCAGCCCCAGCATTTT.

In this sample, this clonotype turned up a few times. V usage is TRBV29-1 and J usage is TRBJ1-1; D remains ambiguous. The CDR3 runs 13 residues. V was cut by 5 bases and J by 10 bases, with 20 bases left in between. Germline CDR1 and CDR2: SQVTM and ANQGSEA. CDR3 nucleotide sequence: TGCAGCGTTTTGTCCCCAATTCAAGGAGTAGCTTTCTTT. Translation: CSVLSPIQGVAFF. The whole variable domain, filled in from reference TRBV29-1 and TRBJ1-1, reads SAVISQKPSRDICQRGTSLTIQCQVDSQVTMMFWYRQQPGQSLTLIATANQGSEATYESGFVIDKFPISRPNLTFSTLTVSNMSPEDSSIYLCSVLSPIQGVAFFGQGTRLTVV.

This clonotype was found a few times. The chain uses TRBV5-1 and TRBJ1-1; possibly TRBD1 for D (5 bases). V shed 6 bases and J shed 4 bases, with 19 bases lying between them. Germline values: CDR1 SGHRS, CDR2 YFSETQ. The CDR3 spans 15 residues. The CDR3: CASTTSPGGLTEAFF. The CDR3 region has the DNA TGCGCCAGCACCACGTCCCCCGGGGGACTCACTGAAGCTTTCTTT. Filled out from reference TRBV5-1 and TRBJ1-1, the complete variable domain reads KAGVTQTPRYLIKTRGQQVTLSCSPISGHRSVSWYQQTPGQGLQFLFEYFSETQRNKGNFPGRFSGRQFSNSRSEMNVSTLELGDSALYLCASTTSPGGLTEAFFGQGTRLTVV.

At least ten counts were recorded for this clonotype. The genes are TRBV19 and TRBJ2-1; weak D call: TRBD1 (6 bases). CDR3 length equals 14 residues. The V gene lost 6 bases and the J gene lost 10 bases, with 19 bases spanning the gap. Germline V lookup: CDR1 LNHDA, CDR2 SQIVND (reference sequence). The CDR3: CASSLNQGREEQFF. CDR3 nucleotides: TGTGCCAGTAGCCTAAATCAGGGGAGAGAGGAGCAGTTCTTC.

This clonotype appeared many times. This CDR3 reads CSPQPGTEGTEAFF. The DNA of the CDR3 is TGCAGTCCACAACCCGGGACCGAGGGAACTGAAGCTTTCTTT. The chain uses TRBV20-1 and TRBJ1-1; maybe TRBD1 (5 bases). CDR3 size: 14 residues. From germline, CDR1 is DFQATT and CDR2 SNEGSKA (reference sequence). The V gene lost 8 bases and the J gene lost 5 bases, with 21 bases spanning the gap.

This clonotype was seen at least ten times. J is TRBJ2-1 and V is TRBV7-2; D is possibly TRBD2 (5 bases). Per germline, CDR1 SGHTA and CDR2 FQGNSA. V was cut by 2 bases and J by 7 bases, with 12 bases left in between. CDR3 size: 14 residues. The CDR3 here is CASSLSRASNEQFF. The CDR3 DNA sequence: TGTGCCAGCAGCTTATCGCGGGCCAGTAATGAGCAGTTCTTC. The full variable domain, in which reference TRBV7-2 and TRBJ2-1 provide the parts outside the CDR3, is GAGVSQSPSNKVTEKGKDVELRCDPISGHTALYWYRQSLGQGLEFLIYFQGNSAPDKSGLPSDRFSAERTGGSVSTLTIQRTQQEDSAVYLCASSLSRASNEQFFGPGTRLTVL.

About this clonotype: This may come from a read error, since a much larger clone is one base off. This sequence joins TRBV4-1 and TRBJ1-6, with D perhaps matching TRBD1 (6 bases). Trimming pared 0 bases from V and 8 bases from J, leaving 11 bases between. The CDR3 covers 15 residues. CDR1 and CDR2 (germline): MGHRA, YSYEKL. CDR3 in amino acids: CASSQEGGRYSPLHF. For the CDR3, the DNA is TGCGCCAGCAGCCAAGAAGGGGGGAGGTATTCACCCCTCCACTTT.

This clonotype was seen many times. The chain couples TRBV5-5 to TRBJ1-3, with 12 bases matching TRBD1. The V segment lost 2 bases and the J segment 3 bases; nucleotides outside the gene matches: 9. CDR3 size: 18 residues. Germline V gene data show CDR1 as SGHKS and CDR2 as YYEKEE (reference sequence). The CDR3 nucleotides read TGTGCCAGCAGCTTACTGCCGGGACAGGGGGCGAATGGAAACACCATATATTTT. It yields the protein CASSLLPGQGANGNTIYF. The complete variable domain, with remaining parts taken from reference TRBV5-5 and TRBJ1-3, reads DAGVTQSPTHLIKTRGQQVTLRCSPISGHKSVSWYQQVLGQGPQFIFQYYEKEERGRGNFPDRFSARQFPNYSSELNVNALLLGDSALYLCASSLLPGQGANGNTIYFGEGSWLTVV.

This clonotype was recorded many times. The chain employs TRBV18 and TRBJ2-1; D might be TRBD2 (6 bases). Between the trimmed V and J ends, which lost 6 bases and 8 bases, there was a span of 14 bases. Germline V gene lookup returns CDR1 KGHSH and CDR2 LQKENI. CDR3 length: 13 residues. CDR3 region: CASSWRDVDEQFF. Written as DNA, the CDR3 is TGTGCCAGCTCGTGGCGGGATGTGGATGAGCAGTTCTTC.

This clonotype was seen repeatedly, ten times or more. V is TRBV20-1 and J is TRBJ2-4; the D is unclear. CDR3 length: 13 amino acids. Per the germline V gene, CDR1 is DFQATT and CDR2 is SNEGSKA (reference sequence). V lost 3 bases and J 1 base, leaving 7 bases between the germline ends. Here the CDR3 reads CSARIWAKNIQYF. Written as DNA, the CDR3 is TGCAGTGCTAGGATTTGGGCCAAAAACATTCAGTACTTC.

CDR3 coding DNA: TGTGCCAGCAGCTTGGCTAGCGGATTCACCTACGAGCAGTACTTC. This translates into CASSLASGFTYEQYF. V gene TRBV7-2 combines with J gene TRBJ2-7; the match to TRBD2 covers 7 bases. Germline CDR1 reads SGHTA; CDR2 reads FQGNSA. The CDR3 runs to 15 residues. Germline trimming cut 3 bases from V and 2 bases from J; bases unmatched to any gene: 7.

This clonotype was seen ten or more times. V usage is TRBV2 and J usage is TRBJ1-5, with 9 positions matching TRBD1. Trimming took 7 bases from V and 7 from J; bases not matched to a gene: 8. The CDR3 is made up of 14 amino acids. Germline CDR1 is SNHLY and CDR2 is FYNNEI. The CDR3 spells CASIDGTGRQPQHF. CDR3 sequence (DNA): TGTGCCAGCATCGACGGGACAGGGAGGCAGCCCCAGCATTTT.

Concerning this clonotype: A much bigger clone sits one base away, suggesting this may be a read error. The V call is TRBV20-1, the J call TRBJ2-1, with 12 bases fitting TRBD2. This CDR3 is 15 amino acids long. Germline values: CDR1 DFQATT, CDR2 SNEGSKA (reference sequence). With 3 bases clipped from V and 8 bases from J, the junction kept 8 bases outside the gene matches. CDR3 bases: TGCAGTGCTAGTACTAGCGGGAGGTCCTTGGATGAGCAGTTCTTC. This encodes CSASTSGRSLDEQFF.

V and J are TRBV27 and TRBJ1-6; TRBD1 might be the D (6 bases). Germline CDR1 reads MNHEY; CDR2 reads SMNVEV (reference sequence). CDR3 length: 14 residues. The V and J ends lost 6 bases and 9 bases respectively, with 15 bases between them. The CDR3 loop reads CASSPQGPGSPLHF. The CDR3, as DNA: TGTGCCAGCAGCCCCCAGGGGCCAGGTTCACCCCTCCACTTT.

This clonotype was counted many times. J is TRBJ2-3 and V is TRBV6-2 or TRBV6-3; D is uncertain. CDR1 is MNHEY and CDR2 is SVGEGT in the germline V gene. The CDR3 has 16 amino acids. The V gene lost 2 bases and the J gene lost 2 bases, with 14 bases spanning the gap. This CDR3 is CASSYNARSPTDTQYF. The DNA of the CDR3 is TGTGCCAGCAGTTACAACGCGCGGAGCCCCACAGATACGCAGTATTTT.